Listed here are 15 T cell receptor beta chains from one sample, sequenced in a study of cytomegalovirus exposure and HLA in healthy donors (dated by TCRdb to 2015 to 2018). Library construction relied on the immunoSEQ multiplex PCR assay. For the multiplex PCR, a mixture combining 60 forward primers for TCR Vbeta segments and 13 reverse primers for TCR Jbeta segments was used. TCRdb provides this immuneACCESS table in a form limited to in-frame rearrangements. Some clones are lacking; in checked studies, under half of them reflect an unresolved V gene, and why the rest are absent is not known. This sample's table contains roughly 60,000 clones. The ten largest clones represent approximately 4.3% of the sample. The sample consisted of PBMCs. The receptors derive from a male donor in good health and CMV-seronegative.

The rearrangement uses TRBV10-3 and TRBJ1-2; D ambiguous. The CDR3 loop spans 15 amino acids. Germline CDR1 ENHRY, CDR2 SYGVKD. The ends were cut back, 5 bases at V and 5 bases at J, with 18 bases in the middle. CDR3 sequence reads: CAISKLDGDGYGYTF. The DNA of the CDR3 is TGTGCCATCAGTAAATTAGACGGGGATGGGTATGGCTACACCTTC.

The gene calls are TRBV7-9 and TRBJ2-1; the D is unclear. V lost 5 bases and J 12 bases, leaving 14 bases between the germline ends. This CDR3 comprises 12 residues. Germline V CDR1 and CDR2: SEHNR, FQNEAQ (reference sequence). Here the CDR3 reads CASSAIQNLQFF. The CDR3, as DNA: TGTGCCAGCAGCGCGATACAGAATTTGCAGTTCTTC.

The chain employs TRBV30 and TRBJ2-5; TRBD1 matches 7 bases. Germline V gene data show CDR1 as GTSNPN and CDR2 as SVGIG (reference sequence). V gave up 8 bases and J gave up 5 bases; unmatched junction bases: 17. The CDR3 runs to 15 residues. CDR3 amino acids: CAGKVKDRYPETQYF. The CDR3 DNA reads TGTGCCGGGAAGGTAAAGGACAGGTACCCGGAGACCCAGTACTTC.

The chain recombines TRBV5-1 with TRBJ2-2; the match to TRBD1 covers 7 bases. The CDR3 runs 15 residues. The V and J ends lost 0 bases and 8 bases, in that order; junction bases with no gene match: 7. The germline V gene has CDR1 SGHRS and CDR2 YFSETQ. The DNA of the CDR3 is TGCGCCAGCAGCTTGGGAACAGGGGAAAAGGGGGAGCTGTTTTTT. The encoded protein is CASSLGTGEKGELFF.

V usage is TRBV28 and J usage is TRBJ1-2; the D is unclear. Germline values: CDR1 MDHEN, CDR2 SYDVKM. Between the trimmed V and J ends, which lost 2 bases and 2 bases, there was a span of 12 bases. This CDR3 comprises 15 residues. The DNA for the CDR3 is TGTGCCAGCAGTTTAGTTGTGGCGGGAAACTATGGCTACACCTTC. Residues: CASSLVVAGNYGYTF.

The chain recombines TRBV7-3 with TRBJ1-1, with TRBD1 matching over 7 bases. The germline V gene has CDR1 SGHTA and CDR2 FQGTGA. The CDR3 length is 17 residues. Trimming at V came to 4 bases and at J to 1 base, leaving 12 bases not matched to a gene. CDR3 nucleotide sequence: TGTGCCAGCAGCTCCTTGCAGGGGGAACCCGGGAACACTGAAGCTTTCTTT. Encoded protein: CASSSLQGEPGNTEAFF.

Remarks on this clone: At one of its ends the junction is not consistent with the germline gene, which may arise from a read error. The gene calls are TRBV4-2 and TRBJ1-5; D might be TRBD1 (5 bases). Germline assignment: CDR1 LGHNA and CDR2 YNFKEQ. The CDR3 covers 14 residues. The CDR3 DNA sequence: TGTGCCAGCAGCCAAGATCGGGGGACTCAGCACCAGCATTTT. Translating gives CASSQDRGTQHQHF.

This sequence joins TRBV16 and TRBJ2-1; perhaps TRBD2 as D (6 bases). Trimming cost V 0 bases and J 7 bases, with 7 bases left between them. This CDR3 region has 13 residues. CDR1 is KGHSY and CDR2 is FQNENV in the germline V gene. The CDR3, as DNA: TGTGCCAGCAGCCAATCGGGGGGTAATGAGCAGTTCTTC. Its translation: CASSQSGGNEQFF.

A word on this clone: A junction boundary mismatches the germline segment, possibly from a read error. V usage is TRBV10-3 and J usage is TRBJ2-7; a possible D gene is TRBD1 (6 bases). CDR3 length: 13 residues. Germline V gives CDR1 ENHRY, CDR2 SYGVKD. DNA for the CDR3: TGTGCCATCAGGGCAACAGGGTCCTCCGAGCAGTACTTC. Translating gives CAIRATGSSEQYF.

The chain joins TRBV19 to TRBJ1-4; no reliable D call. V lost 4 bases and J lost 2, with 11 bases in between. The CDR3 totals 15 residues. Germline lookup yields CDR1 LNHDA and CDR2 SQIVND (reference sequence). The CDR3 reads CASSRSAATNEKLFF. The CDR3 nucleotides are TGTGCCAGTAGTAGAAGTGCGGCTACTAATGAAAAACTGTTTTTT.

The chain recombines TRBV5-1 with TRBJ1-2; D possibly corresponds to TRBD1 (5 bases). Germline V gene sequence: CDR1 SGHRS, CDR2 YFSETQ. The CDR3 spans 16 residues. V was trimmed by 4 bases and J by 4 bases, leaving 20 bases between them. The CDR3 is CASSQGLTSGGYGYTF. The CDR3 bases are TGCGCCAGCAGCCAAGGTTTGACGTCGGGGGGCTATGGCTACACCTTC.

The rearrangement uses TRBV20-1 and TRBJ1-1; D perhaps matches TRBD1 (5 bases). V was cut by 3 bases and J by 8 bases, with 10 bases left in between. The CDR3 spans 11 residues. CDR1 is DFQATT, CDR2 SNEGSKA, per germline (reference sequence). CDR3 in amino acids: CSASGDFEAFF. CDR3 sequence (DNA): TGCAGTGCTAGTGGGGACTTCGAAGCTTTCTTT.

V is TRBV4-1 and J is TRBJ2-3, with TRBD2 as a possible D gene (6 bases). With 6 bases removed from V and 0 bases from J, the gap between germline ends came to 16 bases. The CDR3 loop spans 16 amino acids. CDR1 MGHRA and CDR2 YSYEKL come from the germline V gene. The chain's CDR3 is CASSLTGGVSTDTQYF. Here the CDR3 DNA reads TGCGCCAGCAGTCTGACTGGCGGGGTTAGCACAGATACGCAGTATTTT.

About this clone: One junction end does not reproduce the germline sequence, and a read error may be involved. The J gene is TRBJ1-5, the V gene TRBV10-3, with D possibly being TRBD1 (5 bases). CDR1 and CDR2 (germline): ENHRY, SYGVKD. The CDR3 consists of 16 residues. The CDR3 DNA follows: TGTGCCAGCAGTGAGACGACTCCCCAGGGAGGTCAGCACCAGCATTTT. Residues: CASSETTPQGGQHQHF.

The rearrangement links TRBV19 to TRBJ2-5; the match to TRBD1 covers 7 bases. The CDR3 sequence is 14 residues long. The ends lost 7 bases at V and 5 bases at J; junction bases unmatched: 10. Germline CDR1 and CDR2: LNHDA and SQIVND (reference sequence). CDR3 DNA sequence: TGTGCCAGTAACTCTGGCAGGGGGATGGAGACCCAGTACTTC. This codes for CASNSGRGMETQYF.